This T cell receptor (beta chain) was recorded in a study of cytomegalovirus exposure and HLA in healthy donors. This clone has just one count. At one end the junction does not follow the germline gene, possibly because of a read error. A multiplex PCR was run with 60 Vbeta primers and 13 Jbeta primers. Clones were sequenced by immunoSEQ multiplex PCR, and TCRdb holds only the in-frame ones, with some missing. This table has under 250,000 clones, over 65% appearing once. The CDR3 runs 13 residues. Germline loops: CDR1 MGHRA, CDR2 YSYEKL. Input material: PBMCs. The gene calls are TRBV4-1 and TRBJ2-7; TRBD1 agrees at 9 bases. The source is a man aged 18 to 30 in good health and CMV-seronegative. For the CDR3, the DNA is TGCGCCGGCAGCCAAAGGACAGGGGACGAGCAGTACTTC. Translating it yields CAGSQRTGDEQYF.